This TCR beta chain was observed in a study of glioma-infiltrating T cells. This clonotype was picked up many times. The iRepertoire nested amplicon-rescue multiplex PCR amplified TCR alpha and beta CDR3s from RNA. TCRdb fed the multiplex PCR reads into MiXCR, producing one record per CDR3 protein. The sample shows tens of thousands of distinct CDR3 sequences, roughly 37% of them seen only once. V shed 6 bases and J shed 10 bases, with 17 bases lying between them. Germline values: CDR1 DFQATT, CDR2 SNEGSKA (reference sequence). The CDR3 spans 12 residues. The receptor's source is a human donor with low-grade glioma or glioblastoma, undergoing nonglioma brain surgery, or in good health (not recorded which). The sample consisted of glioma tissue, nonneoplastic brain tissue, or PBMCs (not recorded which). V gene TRBV20-1 combines with J gene TRBJ2-3, with a tentative D call TRBD2 (5 bases). The CDR3 sequence: CSAPPEGHAQYF. The CDR3, as DNA: TGCAGTGCCCCCCCAGAGGGTCACGCGCAGTATTTT.